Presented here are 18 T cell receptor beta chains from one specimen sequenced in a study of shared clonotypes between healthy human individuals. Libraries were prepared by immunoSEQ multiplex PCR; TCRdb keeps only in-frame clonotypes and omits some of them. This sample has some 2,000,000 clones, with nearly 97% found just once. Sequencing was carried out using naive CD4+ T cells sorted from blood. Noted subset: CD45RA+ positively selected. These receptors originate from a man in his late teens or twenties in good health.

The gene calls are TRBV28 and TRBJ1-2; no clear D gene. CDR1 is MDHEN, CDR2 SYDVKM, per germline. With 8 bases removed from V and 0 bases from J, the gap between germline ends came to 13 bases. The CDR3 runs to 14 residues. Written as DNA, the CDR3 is TGTGCCAGCTACCGAGGAGGGTCTAACTATGGCTACACCTTC. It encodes CASYRGGSNYGYTF.

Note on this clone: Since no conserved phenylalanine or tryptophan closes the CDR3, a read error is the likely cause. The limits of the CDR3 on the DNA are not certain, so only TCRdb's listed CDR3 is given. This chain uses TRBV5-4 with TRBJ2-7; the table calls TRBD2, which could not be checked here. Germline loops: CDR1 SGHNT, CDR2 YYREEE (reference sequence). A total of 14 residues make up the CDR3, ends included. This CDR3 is CASSLEGLAGPPLL.

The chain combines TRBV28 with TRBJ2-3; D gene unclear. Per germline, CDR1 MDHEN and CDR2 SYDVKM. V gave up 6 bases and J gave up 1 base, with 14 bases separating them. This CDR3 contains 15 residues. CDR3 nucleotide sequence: TGTGCCAGCAGCACCCGAAGGGAAGGCACAGATACGCAGTATTTT. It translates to CASSTRREGTDTQYF.

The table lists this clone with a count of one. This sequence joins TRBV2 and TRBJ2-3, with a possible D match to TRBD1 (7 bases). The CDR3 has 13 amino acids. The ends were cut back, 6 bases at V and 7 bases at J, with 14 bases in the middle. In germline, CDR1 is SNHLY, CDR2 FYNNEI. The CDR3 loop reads CASREGQKNTQYF. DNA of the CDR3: TGTGCCAGCAGGGAGGGACAGAAGAATACGCAGTATTTT. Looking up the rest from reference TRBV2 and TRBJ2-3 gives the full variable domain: EPEVTQTPSHQVTQMGQEVILRCVPISNHLYFYWYRQILGQKVEFLVSFYNNEISEKSEIFDDQFSVERPDGSNFTLKIRSTKLEDSAMYFCASREGQKNTQYFGPGTRLTVL.

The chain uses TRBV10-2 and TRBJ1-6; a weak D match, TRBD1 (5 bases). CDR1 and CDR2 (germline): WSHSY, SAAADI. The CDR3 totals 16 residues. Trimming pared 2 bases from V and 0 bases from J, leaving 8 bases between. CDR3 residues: CASSEVGASYNSPLHF. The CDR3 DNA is TGCGCCAGCAGTGAGGTTGGGGCCTCCTATAATTCACCCCTCCACTTT.

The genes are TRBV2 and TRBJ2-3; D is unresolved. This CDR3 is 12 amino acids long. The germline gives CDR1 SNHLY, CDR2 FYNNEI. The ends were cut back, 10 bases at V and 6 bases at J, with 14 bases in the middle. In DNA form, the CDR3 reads TGTGCCACCAGGCCCAATGGGGATACGCAGTATTTT. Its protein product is CATRPNGDTQYF.

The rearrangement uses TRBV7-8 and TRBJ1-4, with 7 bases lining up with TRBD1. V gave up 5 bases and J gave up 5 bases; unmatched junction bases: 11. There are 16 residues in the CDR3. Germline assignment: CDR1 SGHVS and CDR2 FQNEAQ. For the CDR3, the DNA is TGTGCCAGCAGCCCTACGACAGGGACCGTGAATGAAAAACTGTTTTTT. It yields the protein CASSPTTGTVNEKLFF.

The CDR3 here is CASKRGGTGNTEAFF. Written as DNA, the CDR3 is TGTGCCAGCAAACGAGGGGGGACAGGGAACACTGAAGCTTTCTTT. The genes are TRBV6-1 and TRBJ1-1; 8 bases agree with TRBD1. This CDR3 has 15 amino acids. Germline V gene sequence: CDR1 MNHNS, CDR2 SASEGT. J gave up 1 base and V 7 bases, and 8 bases lay outside the gene matches.

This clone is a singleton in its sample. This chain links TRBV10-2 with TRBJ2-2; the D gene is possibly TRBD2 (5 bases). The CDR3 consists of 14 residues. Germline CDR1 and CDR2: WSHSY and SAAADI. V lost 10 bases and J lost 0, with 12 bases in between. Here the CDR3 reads CATSFGANTGELFF. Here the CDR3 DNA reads TGCGCCACCTCCTTCGGGGCGAACACCGGGGAGCTGTTTTTT.

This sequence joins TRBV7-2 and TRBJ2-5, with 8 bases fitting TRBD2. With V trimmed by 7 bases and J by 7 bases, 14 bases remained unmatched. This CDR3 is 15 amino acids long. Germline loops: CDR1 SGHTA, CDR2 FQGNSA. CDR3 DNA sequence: TGTGCCAGCACCGTTGGACTAGCAACACCAGGGACCCAGTACTTC. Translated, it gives CASTVGLATPGTQYF.

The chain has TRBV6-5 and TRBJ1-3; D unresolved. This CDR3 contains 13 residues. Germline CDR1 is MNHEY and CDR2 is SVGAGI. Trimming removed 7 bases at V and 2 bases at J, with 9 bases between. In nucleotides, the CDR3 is TGTGCCAGCAACGGACGACCTGGAAACACCATATATTTT. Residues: CASNGRPGNTIYF.

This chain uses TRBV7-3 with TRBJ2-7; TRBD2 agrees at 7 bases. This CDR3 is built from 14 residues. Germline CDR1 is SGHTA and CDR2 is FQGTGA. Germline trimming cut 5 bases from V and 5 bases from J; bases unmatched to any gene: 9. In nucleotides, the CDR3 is TGTGCCAGCAGCCCGGGACTAAATACGGACGAGCAGTACTTC. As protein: CASSPGLNTDEQYF.

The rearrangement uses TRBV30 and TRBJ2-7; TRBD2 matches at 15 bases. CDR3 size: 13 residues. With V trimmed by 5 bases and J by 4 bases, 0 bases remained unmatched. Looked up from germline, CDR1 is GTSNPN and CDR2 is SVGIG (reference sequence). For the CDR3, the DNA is TGTGCCTGGGGACTAGCGGGAGGGTACGAGCAGTACTTC. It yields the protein CAWGLAGGYEQYF.

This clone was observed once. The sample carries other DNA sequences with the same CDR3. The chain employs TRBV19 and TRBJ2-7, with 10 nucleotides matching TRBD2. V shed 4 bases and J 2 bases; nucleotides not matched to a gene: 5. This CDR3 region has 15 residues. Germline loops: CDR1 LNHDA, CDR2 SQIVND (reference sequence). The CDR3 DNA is TGTGCCAGTAGTACGGGGCTAGCGGGAGCCTACGAGCAGTACTTC. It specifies CASSTGLAGAYEQYF.

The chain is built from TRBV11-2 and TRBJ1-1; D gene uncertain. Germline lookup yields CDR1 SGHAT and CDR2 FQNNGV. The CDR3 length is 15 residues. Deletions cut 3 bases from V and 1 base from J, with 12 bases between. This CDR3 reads CASSFPVGWNTEAFF. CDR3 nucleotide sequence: TGTGCCAGCAGCTTCCCGGTCGGGTGGAACACTGAAGCTTTCTTT.

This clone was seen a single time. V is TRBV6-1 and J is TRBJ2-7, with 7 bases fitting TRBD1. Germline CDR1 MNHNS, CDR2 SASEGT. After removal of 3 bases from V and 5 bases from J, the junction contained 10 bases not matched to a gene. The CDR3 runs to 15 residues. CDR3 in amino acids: CASSDGLTGSDEQYF. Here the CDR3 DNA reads TGTGCCAGCAGTGACGGCTTGACAGGGAGCGACGAGCAGTACTTC.

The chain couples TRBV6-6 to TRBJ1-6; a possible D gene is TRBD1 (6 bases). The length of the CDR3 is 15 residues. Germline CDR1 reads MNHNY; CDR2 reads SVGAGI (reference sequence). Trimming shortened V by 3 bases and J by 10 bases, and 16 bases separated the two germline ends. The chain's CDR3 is CASSYSHPGESPLHF. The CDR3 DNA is TGTGCCAGCAGTTATTCCCACCCAGGGGAATCACCCCTCCACTTT.

In nucleotides, the CDR3 is TGTGCTAGTGGTGAGAGGGACGCCGGCTACACCTTC. This encodes CASGERDAGYTF. The chain employs TRBV12-5 and TRBJ1-2; tentatively, D is TRBD1 (5 bases). The CDR3 runs to 12 residues. From germline, CDR1 is LGHNT and CDR2 FRNRAP. With 5 bases removed from V and 8 bases from J, the gap between germline ends came to 12 bases.